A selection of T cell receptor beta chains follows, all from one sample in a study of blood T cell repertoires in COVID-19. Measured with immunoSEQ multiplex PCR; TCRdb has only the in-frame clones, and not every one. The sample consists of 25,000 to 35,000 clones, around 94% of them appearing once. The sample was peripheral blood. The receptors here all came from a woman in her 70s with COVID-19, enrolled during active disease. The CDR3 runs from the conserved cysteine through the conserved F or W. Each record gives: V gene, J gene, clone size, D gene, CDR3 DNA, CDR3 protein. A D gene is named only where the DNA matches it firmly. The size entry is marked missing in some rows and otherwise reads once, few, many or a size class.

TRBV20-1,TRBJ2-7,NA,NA,TGCAGTGCTAGTAGAGCGCTAGCAGCGGCCCCCTACGAGCAGTACTTC,CSASRALAAAPYEQYF
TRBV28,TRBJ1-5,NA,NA,TGTGCCAGCAATCGTCCAGTGCCCCAGCATTTT,CASNRPVPQHF
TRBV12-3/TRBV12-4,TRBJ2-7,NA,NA,TGTGCCAGCAGTAACCGGGACATCTACGAGCAGTACTTC,CASSNRDIYEQYF
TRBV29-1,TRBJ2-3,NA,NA,TGCAGCGTTTCCGTTATTACAGATACGCAGTATTTT,CSVSVITDTQYF
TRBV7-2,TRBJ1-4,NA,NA,TGTGCCAGCAGCGACCGGGACTCCCACGAAAAACTGTTTTTT,CASSDRDSHEKLFF
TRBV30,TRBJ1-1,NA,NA,TGTGCCTGGAGTCCCGGGGCGGGAGGGACTGAAGCTTTCTTT,CAWSPGAGGTEAFF
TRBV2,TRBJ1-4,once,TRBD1,TGTGCCAGCAGGGAGACAGGGTTTAATGAAAAACTGTTTTTT,CASRETGFNEKLFF
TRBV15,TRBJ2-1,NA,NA,TGTGCCACCAGCTCTTGGTCTGGGGGCCTAATAGGCAATGAGCAGTTCTTC,CATSSWSGGLIGNEQFF
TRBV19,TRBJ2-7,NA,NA,TGTGCCAGTAGTACGGACTCGTCCTACGAGCAGTACTTC,CASSTDSSYEQYF
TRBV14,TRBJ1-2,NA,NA,TGTGCCAGCAGCCCCCGCACGGTGCAGGGTAACTATGGCTACACCTTC,CASSPRTVQGNYGYTF
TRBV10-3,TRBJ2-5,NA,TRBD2,TGTGCCATCAGTTTAGCGGGAGGTCAACAAGAGACCCAGTACTTC,CAISLAGGQQETQYF